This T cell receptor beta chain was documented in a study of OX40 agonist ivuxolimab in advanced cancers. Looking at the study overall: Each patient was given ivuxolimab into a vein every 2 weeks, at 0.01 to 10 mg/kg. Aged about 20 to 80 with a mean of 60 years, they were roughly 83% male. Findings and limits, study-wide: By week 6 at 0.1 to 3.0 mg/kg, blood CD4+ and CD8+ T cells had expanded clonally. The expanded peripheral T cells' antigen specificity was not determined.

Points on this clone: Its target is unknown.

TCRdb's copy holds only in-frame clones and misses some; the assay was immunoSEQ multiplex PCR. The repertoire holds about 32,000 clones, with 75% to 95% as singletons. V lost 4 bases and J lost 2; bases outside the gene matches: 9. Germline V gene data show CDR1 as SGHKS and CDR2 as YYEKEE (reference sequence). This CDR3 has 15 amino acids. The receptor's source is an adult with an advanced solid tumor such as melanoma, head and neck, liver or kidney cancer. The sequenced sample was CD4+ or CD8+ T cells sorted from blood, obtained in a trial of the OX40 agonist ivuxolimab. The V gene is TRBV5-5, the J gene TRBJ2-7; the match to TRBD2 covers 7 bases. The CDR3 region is CASSLSGGRTYEQYV. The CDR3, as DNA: TGTGCCAGCAGCCTGTCCGGGGGGAGGACCTACGAGCAGTACGTC.